This TCR beta chain was sequenced during a study of PD-1 blockade in mismatch repair-deficient tumors. Study information: Enrolled about 2013-2017, patients had progressing, pretreated mismatch repair-deficient cancers of more than ten types. Notes on the study in general: Rapid post-treatment expansion, then contraction, generally preceding radiologic response, marked tumor-resident clones.

Libraries were prepared by immunoSEQ multiplex PCR; TCRdb keeps only in-frame clonotypes and omits some of them. The sample holds over 75,000 clones, roughly 80% seen once. All patients were mismatch repair deficient, assessed by either PCR or immunohistochemistry. The TCR-sequenced patients were three responders to pembrolizumab. On this clone: The antigen is not known.

Looked up from germline, CDR1 is LNHDA and CDR2 is SQIVND (reference sequence). Trimming took 1 base from V and 0 from J, leaving 10 bases between them. CDR3 length: 16 residues. This chain connects TRBV19 to TRBJ1-3, with D unresolved. Sequenced here: peripheral blood, sampled 12 weeks after starting pembrolizumab. The sequence derives from an adult with mismatch repair-deficient cancer. This chain's CDR3 is CASSIAWPNSGNTIYF. DNA of the CDR3: TGTGCCAGTAGTATAGCTTGGCCGAACTCTGGAAACACCATATATTTT.